The 13 T cell receptor beta chains presented below share a single source sample, sequenced in a study of blood T cell repertoires in COVID-19. TCRdb's table, derived via immunoSEQ multiplex PCR, lists solely in-frame clones and lacks some. The sample has 160,000 or so clones, 75% to 90% seen once. The sequenced sample was peripheral blood. These receptors were collected from a woman in her thirties or forties with acute or convalescent COVID-19.

V usage is TRBV19 and J usage is TRBJ1-1; 9 bases map to TRBD1. Trimming cost V 5 bases and J 8 bases; bases outside gene matches: 12. The CDR3 runs to 15 residues. Per germline, CDR1 LNHDA and CDR2 SQIVND (reference sequence). The CDR3 DNA sequence: TGTGCCAGTAGTCCCGACAGGGGGAGACTCTCCGAAGCTTTCTTT. It yields the protein CASSPDRGRLSEAFF.

A single count supports this clone. The rearrangement joins TRBV14 to TRBJ2-7; D possibly corresponds to TRBD2 (5 bases). The CDR3 consists of 16 residues. Germline CDR1 reads SGHDN; CDR2 reads FVKESK. V lost 0 bases and J 2 bases, leaving 14 bases between the germline ends. The CDR3 protein is CASSQEMSDYPYEQYF. The CDR3 nucleotides read TGTGCCAGCAGCCAAGAGATGTCAGACTACCCCTACGAGCAGTACTTC.

This chain joins TRBV6-5 and TRBJ2-7, with D maybe TRBD2 (6 bases). CDR1 and CDR2 from the germline V gene are MNHEY and SVGAGI. The CDR3 sequence is 16 residues long. Trimming cost V 0 bases and J 3 bases, with 15 bases left between them. CDR3 nucleotide sequence: TGTGCCAGCAGTTACTCGGTAGGCAGGGAGGACTACGAGCAGTACTTC. It is translated as CASSYSVGREDYEQYF.

The V call is TRBV5-6, the J call TRBJ2-7; 9 bases line up with TRBD2. The J segment lost 2 bases and the V segment lost 4 bases, leaving 4 bases of the junction unmatched. The germline CDR1 and CDR2 sequences are SGHDT and YYEEEE. The CDR3 has 14 residues. The CDR3 DNA reads as TGTGCCAGCAGCATTGGGACTAGCACCTACGAGCAGTACTTC. Amino acid sequence: CASSIGTSTYEQYF.

The chain employs TRBV7-9 and TRBJ1-4; TRBD1 agrees at 10 bases. This CDR3 is built from 16 residues. Germline lookup yields CDR1 SEHNR and CDR2 FQNEAQ (reference sequence). Trimming at V came to 5 bases and at J to 8 bases, leaving 11 bases not matched to a gene. CDR3 sequence reads: CASSHGTGVDWEKLFF. As DNA, the CDR3 is TGTGCCAGCAGCCACGGGACAGGGGTAGATTGGGAAAAACTGTTTTTT.

The CDR3 region has the DNA TGTGCCAGCAGCCTTCCGGGGTATGGCTACACCTTC. As protein: CASSLPGYGYTF. This chain uses TRBV7-2 with TRBJ1-2; D remains ambiguous. The CDR3 length is 12 residues. Per the germline V gene, CDR1 is SGHTA and CDR2 is FQGNSA. Trimming left V 5 bases short and J 5 bases short, with 9 bases between.

V and J are TRBV5-5 and TRBJ2-7, with D perhaps matching TRBD1 (6 bases). The ends were cut back, 1 base at V and 3 bases at J, with 11 bases in the middle. The CDR3 is 14 residues long. CDR1 and CDR2 from the germline V gene are SGHKS and YYEKEE (reference sequence). CDR3 region: CASSLSTGSYEQYF. CDR3 DNA: TGTGCCAGCAGCTTGTCGACAGGAAGCTACGAGCAGTACTTC.

V and J are TRBV6-4 and TRBJ2-1; a weak D match, TRBD2 (5 bases). There are 15 residues in the CDR3. Trimming cost V 5 bases and J 0 bases, with 11 bases left between them. Germline assignment: CDR1 MRHNA and CDR2 SNTAGT. The CDR3 nucleotides are TGTGCCAGCAGTCGGGAAACGAGCTCCTACAATGAGCAGTTCTTC. The encoded protein is CASSRETSSYNEQFF.

This clone was observed once. The chain combines TRBV5-1 with TRBJ2-2, with 8 bases aligning to TRBD1. Germline CDR1 reads SGHRS; CDR2 reads YFSETQ. CDR3 length: 17 residues. J lost 3 bases, V lost 3 bases, and 10 bases had no gene match. The CDR3 is CASSYHRTGSDTGELFF. CDR3 bases: TGCGCCAGCAGCTACCACCGGACAGGGTCGGACACCGGGGAGCTGTTTTTT.

CDR3 sequence (DNA): TGTGCCAGCAGTGCGGGGAAGCCCCCCTACGAGCAGTACTTC. Its translation: CASSAGKPPYEQYF. This chain connects TRBV2 to TRBJ2-7; tentatively, D is TRBD2 (5 bases). CDR1 is SNHLY, CDR2 FYNNEI, per germline. V dropped 4 bases and J dropped 2 bases, with 12 bases sitting between them. This CDR3 contains 14 residues.

The chain carries TRBV4-1 and TRBJ2-3, with TRBD1 as a possible D gene (5 bases). The CDR3 length is 15 residues. Germline V gives CDR1 MGHRA, CDR2 YSYEKL. V lost 0 bases and J lost 4, with 11 bases in between. CDR3 residues: CASSQDVDSADTQYF. The CDR3 nucleotides read TGCGCCAGCAGCCAAGATGTAGACAGCGCAGATACGCAGTATTTT.

The chain combines TRBV7-8 with TRBJ2-6, with 8 nucleotides matching TRBD1. Germline lookup yields CDR1 SGHVS and CDR2 FQNEAQ. J lost 0 bases, V lost 1 base, and 5 bases had no gene match. This CDR3 has 18 residues. CDR3 DNA sequence: TGTGCCAGCAGCTTAGAAGCAGGGGGCTTCTCTGGGGCCAACGTCCTGACTTTC. The encoded protein is CASSLEAGGFSGANVLTF.

The V and J genes are TRBV30 and TRBJ2-5; 7 bases are a match to TRBD1. Germline V lookup: CDR1 GTSNPN, CDR2 SVGIG (reference sequence). V lost 7 bases and J lost 5; bases outside the gene matches: 7. The CDR3 has 12 amino acids. The CDR3: CASYRGGETQYF. The CDR3 DNA follows: TGTGCCTCCTACAGGGGTGGCGAGACCCAGTACTTC.